The rows below give T cell receptor beta chains drawn from one sample of a study of OX40 agonist ivuxolimab in advanced cancers. The assay was immunoSEQ multiplex PCR, and TCRdb's table has in-frame clones only and misses some. The data contain roughly 8,600 clones, 90% of them singletons. The sequencing used CD4+ or CD8+ T cells sorted from blood, collected in a trial of the OX40 agonist ivuxolimab. These receptors were taken from an adult with an advanced solid tumor such as melanoma, head and neck, liver or kidney cancer. The CDR3 runs from the conserved cysteine through the conserved F or W. Fields, in order: V gene, J gene, clone size, D gene, CDR3 protein, CDR3 DNA. A D gene is named only where the DNA matches it firmly. Size is stated for part of the rows, as once, few or many counts, or as a class when the clone is expanded.

>TRBV6-5|TRBJ2-5|-|TRBD2
CASSLGGSQETQYF
TGTGCCAGCAGTTTGGGGGGGTCACAAGAGACCCAGTACTTC
>TRBV7-9|TRBJ2-7|-|-
CASSLGGWVEQYF
TGTGCCAGCAGCTTAGGGGGGTGGGTCGAGCAGTACTTC
>TRBV2|TRBJ2-6|-|-
CASSDRAGANVLTF
TGTGCCAGCAGTGACAGGGCTGGGGCCAACGTCCTGACTTTC
>TRBV7-9|TRBJ1-3|-|-
CASSLGDSGLAGNTIYF
TGTGCCAGCAGCTTAGGGGACTCCGGTCTTGCGGGAAACACCATATATTTT
>TRBV7-3|TRBJ1-1|few|TRBD1
CASSSYRDSEAFF
TGTGCCAGCAGTTCTTATCGGGACAGCGAAGCTTTCTTT
>TRBV10-3|TRBJ1-2|-|-
CAISETNGYTF
TGTGCCATCAGTGAAACCAATGGCTACACCTTC
>TRBV6-1|TRBJ2-1|few|-
CASSENVGSHSEQFF
TGTGCCAGCAGTGAAAATGTGGGATCCCACTCCGAGCAGTTCTTC
>TRBV10-3|TRBJ2-2|-|-
CAISESSPGELFF
TGTGCCATCAGTGAGTCTAGCCCCGGGGAGCTGTTTTTT
>TRBV6-1|TRBJ2-3|-|-
CASGEDTQYF
TGTGCCAGCGGTGAGGATACGCAGTATTTT
>TRBV7-6|TRBJ1-4|few|TRBD1
CASSQGANEKLFF
TGTGCCAGCAGCCAGGGGGCAAATGAAAAACTGTTTTTT
>TRBV10-2|TRBJ2-1|-|-
CASRTSSYNEQFF
TGCGCCAGCAGGACGAGCTCCTACAATGAGCAGTTCTTC
>TRBV28|TRBJ1-2|few|-
CASSRSGGPYGYTF
TGTGCCAGCAGTCGGTCGGGGGGACCCTATGGCTACACCTTC
>TRBV9|TRBJ2-1|-|TRBD2
CASSFPRTSGRDHEQFF
TGTGCCAGCAGCTTTCCCCGGACTAGCGGGAGGGATCATGAGCAGTTCTTC
>TRBV7-2|TRBJ2-5|-|-
CASSLSLGETQYF
TGTGCCAGCAGCTTAAGTCTGGGGGAGACCCAGTACTTC
>TRBV2|TRBJ1-4|-|-
CASMFSRATNEKLFF
TGTGCCAGCATGTTTTCCCGAGCAACTAATGAAAAACTGTTTTTT
>TRBV6-5|TRBJ1-5|-|-
CASSLTSNQPQHF
TGTGCCAGCAGTTTAACCAGCAATCAGCCCCAGCATTTT
>TRBV19|TRBJ2-6|few|-
CASGATGANVLTF
TGTGCCTCTGGGGCGACTGGGGCCAACGTCCTGACTTTC
>TRBV6-6|TRBJ2-3|-|-
CASSYSMADTQYF
TGTGCCAGCAGTTACTCGATGGCAGATACGCAGTATTTT